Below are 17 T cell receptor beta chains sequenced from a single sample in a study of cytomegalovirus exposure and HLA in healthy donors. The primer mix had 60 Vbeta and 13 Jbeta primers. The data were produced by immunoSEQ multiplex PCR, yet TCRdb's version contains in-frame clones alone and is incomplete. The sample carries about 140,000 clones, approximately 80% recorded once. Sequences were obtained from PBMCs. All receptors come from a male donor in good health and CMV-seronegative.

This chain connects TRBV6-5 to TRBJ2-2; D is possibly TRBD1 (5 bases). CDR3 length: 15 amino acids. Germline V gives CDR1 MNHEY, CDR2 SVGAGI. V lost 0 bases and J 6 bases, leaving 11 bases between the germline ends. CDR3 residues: CASSYSQGAAGELFF. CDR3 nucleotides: TGTGCCAGCAGTTACTCGCAGGGCGCAGCCGGGGAGCTGTTTTTT.

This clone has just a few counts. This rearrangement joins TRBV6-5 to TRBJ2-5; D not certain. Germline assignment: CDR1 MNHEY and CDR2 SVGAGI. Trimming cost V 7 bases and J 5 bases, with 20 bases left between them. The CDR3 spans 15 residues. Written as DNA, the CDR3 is TGTGCCAGCATTAAAACCCCGGGTGGTGCGGAGACCCAGTACTTC. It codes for CASIKTPGGAETQYF.

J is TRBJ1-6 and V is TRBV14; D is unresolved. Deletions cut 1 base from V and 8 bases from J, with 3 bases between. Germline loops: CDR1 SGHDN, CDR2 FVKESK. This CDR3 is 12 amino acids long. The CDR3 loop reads CASSQAYSPLHF. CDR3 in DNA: TGTGCCAGCAGCCAAGCGTATTCACCCCTCCACTTT.

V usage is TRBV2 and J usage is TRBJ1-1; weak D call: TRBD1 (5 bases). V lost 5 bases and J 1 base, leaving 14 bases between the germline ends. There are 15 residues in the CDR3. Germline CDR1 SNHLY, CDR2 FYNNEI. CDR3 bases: TGTGCCAGCAGTCTTGGGGGGGTCGGGAACACTGAAGCTTTCTTT. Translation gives CASSLGGVGNTEAFF.

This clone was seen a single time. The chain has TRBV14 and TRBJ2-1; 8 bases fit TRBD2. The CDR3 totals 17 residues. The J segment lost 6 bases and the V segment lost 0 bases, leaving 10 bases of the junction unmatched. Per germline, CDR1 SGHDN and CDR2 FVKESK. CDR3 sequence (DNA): TGTGCCAGCAGCCAAGAGTCAACGGGAGGGCACTCCAATGAGCAGTTCTTC. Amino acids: CASSQESTGGHSNEQFF.

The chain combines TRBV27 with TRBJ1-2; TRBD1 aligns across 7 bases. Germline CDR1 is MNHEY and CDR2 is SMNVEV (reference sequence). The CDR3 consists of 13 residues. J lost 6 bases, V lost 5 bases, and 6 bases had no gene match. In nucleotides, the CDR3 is TGTGCCAGCAGTAGGGGGCTGATGGATGGCTACACCTTC. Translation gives CASSRGLMDGYTF.

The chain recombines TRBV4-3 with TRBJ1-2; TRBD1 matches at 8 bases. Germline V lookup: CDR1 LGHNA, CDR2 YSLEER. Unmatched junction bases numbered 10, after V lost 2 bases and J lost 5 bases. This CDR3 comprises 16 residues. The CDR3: CASSQSVGRQGYGYTF. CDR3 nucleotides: TGCGCCAGCAGCCAAAGTGTGGGAAGACAGGGGTATGGCTACACCTTC.

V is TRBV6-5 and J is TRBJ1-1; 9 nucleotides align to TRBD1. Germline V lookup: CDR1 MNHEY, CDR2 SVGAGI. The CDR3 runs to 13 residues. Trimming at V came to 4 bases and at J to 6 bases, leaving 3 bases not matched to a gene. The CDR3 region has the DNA TGTGCCAGCAGTTCACAGGGGGCCTCTGAAGCTTTCTTT. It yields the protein CASSSQGASEAFF.

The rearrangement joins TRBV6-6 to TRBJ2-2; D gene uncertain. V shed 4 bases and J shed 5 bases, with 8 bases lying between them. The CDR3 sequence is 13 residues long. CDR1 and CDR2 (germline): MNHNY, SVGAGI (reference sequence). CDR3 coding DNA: TGTGCCAGCAGTTTTTCCGGGACCGGGGAGCTGTTTTTT. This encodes CASSFSGTGELFF.

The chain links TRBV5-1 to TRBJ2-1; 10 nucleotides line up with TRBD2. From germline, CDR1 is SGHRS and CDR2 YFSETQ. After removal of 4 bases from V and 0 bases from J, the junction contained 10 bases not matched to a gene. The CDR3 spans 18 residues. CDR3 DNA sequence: TGCGCCAGCAGCCAAGGACTAGCGGCCTTGAGCTCCTACAATGAGCAGTTCTTC. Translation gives CASSQGLAALSSYNEQFF.

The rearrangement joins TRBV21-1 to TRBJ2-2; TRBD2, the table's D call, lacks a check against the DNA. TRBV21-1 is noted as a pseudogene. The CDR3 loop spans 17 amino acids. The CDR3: CASSYIRGVGGTGELFF. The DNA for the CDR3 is TGTGCCAGCAGTTACATCCGGGGGGTTGGGGGGACCGGGGAGCTGTTTTTT.

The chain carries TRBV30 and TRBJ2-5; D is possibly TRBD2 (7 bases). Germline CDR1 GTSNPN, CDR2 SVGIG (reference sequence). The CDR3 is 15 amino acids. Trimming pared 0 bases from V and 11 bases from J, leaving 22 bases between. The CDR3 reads CAWSVREGGRGEQYF. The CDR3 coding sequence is TGTGCCTGGAGTGTAAGGGAGGGGGGGAGGGGGGAGCAGTACTTC.

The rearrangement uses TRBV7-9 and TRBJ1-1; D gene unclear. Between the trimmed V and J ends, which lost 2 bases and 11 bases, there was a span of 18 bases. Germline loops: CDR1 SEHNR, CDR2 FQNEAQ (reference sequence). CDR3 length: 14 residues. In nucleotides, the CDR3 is TGTGCCAGCAGCTTACCCAAAGCTGGGTCGGGGGCTTTCTTT. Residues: CASSLPKAGSGAFF. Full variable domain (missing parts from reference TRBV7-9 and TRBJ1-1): DTGVSQNPRHKITKRGQNVTFRCDPISEHNRLYWYRQTLGQGPEFLTYFQNEAQLEKSRLLSDRFSAERPKGSFSTLEIQRTEQGDSAMYLCASSLPKAGSGAFFGQGTRLTVV.

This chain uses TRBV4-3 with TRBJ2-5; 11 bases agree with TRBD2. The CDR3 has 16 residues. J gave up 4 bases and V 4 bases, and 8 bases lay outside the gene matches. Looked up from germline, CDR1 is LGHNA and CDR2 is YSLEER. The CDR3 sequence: CASSRETSGGRETQYF. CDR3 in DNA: TGCGCCAGCAGCCGAGAAACTAGCGGGGGCAGAGAGACCCAGTACTTC.

The CDR3 sequence is CASSYSLDSNYGYTF. In DNA form, the CDR3 reads TGTGCCAGCAGTTACTCCCTAGATTCTAACTATGGCTACACCTTC. This chain uses TRBV6-6 with TRBJ1-2; unclear D gene. Trimming left V 0 bases short and J 0 bases short, with 8 bases between. The CDR3 is 15 residues long. Germline CDR1 reads MNHNY; CDR2 reads SVGAGI (reference sequence).

CDR3 DNA: TGTGCCAGCAGTCGGCGGGGAAACGACGGTACGCAGTATTTT. This translates into CASSRRGNDGTQYF. The chain recombines TRBV6-4 with TRBJ2-3, with D perhaps TRBD2 (6 bases). V shed 5 bases and J shed 8 bases, with 17 bases lying between them. The CDR3 runs to 14 residues. In germline, CDR1 is MRHNA, CDR2 SNTAGT.

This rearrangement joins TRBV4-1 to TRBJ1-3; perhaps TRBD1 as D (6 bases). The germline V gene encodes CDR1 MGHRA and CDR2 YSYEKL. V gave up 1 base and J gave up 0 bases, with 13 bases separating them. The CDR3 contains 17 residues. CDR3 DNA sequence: TGCGCCAGCAGCCAAGGGACAGAATATTTCTCTGGAAACACCATATATTTT. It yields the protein CASSQGTEYFSGNTIYF.